The rows below give T cell receptor beta chains drawn from one sample of a study of T cell responses to AZD1222 COVID-19 vaccine. The method was immunoSEQ multiplex PCR; TCRdb's version includes in-frame clones alone and lacks a portion of them. Altogether some 95,000 clones are present, more than 75% being singletons, with the ten largest covering about 12%. The material sequenced was peripheral blood, taken 28 days after the second AZD1222 dose. The receptor set was obtained from an adult who received the AZD1222 COVID-19 vaccine. Both conserved end residues are part of each CDR3. A D gene is named only where the DNA matches it firmly. Only some rows state a clone size, as once, few, many or a class for expanded clones.

v_gene	abundance	d_gene	j_gene	CDR3nt	CDR3aa
TRBV11-3	once	-	TRBJ2-2	TGTGCCAGCAGCTTAGCGGGGAGGGGGGAGCTGTTTTTT	CASSLAGRGELFF
TRBV7-2	-	TRBD1	TRBJ1-2	TGTGCCAGCAGCCTAAGGGCCGGGACAGGATCCCTTCCGTACGATGGCTACACCTTC	CASSLRAGTGSLPYDGYTF
TRBV15	-	-	TRBJ2-5	TGTGCCACCAGCCGTAGTCGGGGAACGGGTAATCAAGAGACCCAGTACTTC	CATSRSRGTGNQETQYF
TRBV30	-	-	TRBJ2-2	TGTGCCTGGAAGTACCAGGGGTTGAACACCGGGGAGCTGTTTTTT	CAWKYQGLNTGELFF
TRBV10-2	-	TRBD2	TRBJ2-3	TGCGCCAGCAGCGAACTAGCGGGACTCACAGATACGCAGTATTTT	CASSELAGLTDTQYF
TRBV12-3/TRBV12-4	-	-	TRBJ2-5	TGTGCCAGCAGCCTGGCCGCGAGGGAGACCCAGTACTTC	CASSLAARETQYF
TRBV19	-	-	TRBJ1-4	TGTGCCAGTAGTACCAACAGGGAAATAAATGAAAAACTGTTTTTT	CASSTNREINEKLFF
TRBV7-2	-	-	TRBJ2-7	TGTGCCAGCAGCTTAAGGCAGCAAACCTACGAGCAGTACTTC	CASSLRQQTYEQYF
TRBV27	-	TRBD1	TRBJ2-2	TGTGCCAGCAGTCCTCCGACAGGGACCGGGGAGCTGTTTTTT	CASSPPTGTGELFF
TRBV7-8	-	-	TRBJ2-2	TGTGCCAGCAGCTCCACTAGGAACACCGGGGAGCTGTTTTTT	CASSSTRNTGELFF
TRBV6-2/TRBV6-3	-	-	TRBJ2-3	TGTGCCAGCAGTTCTGGCGGGAAGGTGGACGAGGGCACAGATACGCAGTATTTT	CASSSGGKVDEGTDTQYF
TRBV7-6	once	-	TRBJ2-1	TGTGCCAGCAGCTTGTCTTTAGGGCAAACGGGGAATGAGCAGTTCTTC	CASSLSLGQTGNEQFF
TRBV11-2	-	-	TRBJ2-2	TGTGCCAGCAGCTTATCCGGTAGTTCAGCCGGGGAGCTGTTTTTT	CASSLSGSSAGELFF
TRBV9	once	TRBD2	TRBJ2-1	TGTGCCAGCAGCGTAGCGGCTAGCGGGGCCTACAATGAGCAGTTCTTC	CASSVAASGAYNEQFF
TRBV5-4	-	-	TRBJ2-6	TGTGCCAGCAGCTTGGCAGGGGCTGGGGCCAACGTCCTGACTTTC	CASSLAGAGANVLTF
TRBV9	-	TRBD1	TRBJ1-1	TGTGCCAGCAGTCCAGGGACAGGGAATAAGGACACTGAAGCTTTCTTT	CASSPGTGNKDTEAFF
TRBV9	-	-	TRBJ1-2	TGTGCCAGCAGCGTAGAGGATGAGAGAACAACGGGAGGGGAATATGGCTACACCTTC	CASSVEDERTTGGEYGYTF
TRBV30	-	-	TRBJ2-7	TGTGCCTGGAGTCTTGGGCCGCTGTACGAGCAGTACTTC	CAWSLGPLYEQYF
TRBV6-5	-	TRBD1	TRBJ1-2	TGTGCCAGCAGCCTACCGGGACAGGGGATGAATGGCTACACCTTC	CASSLPGQGMNGYTF
TRBV28	once	TRBD1	TRBJ2-7	TGTGCCAGCAGTAAGGACAGGGGTCGCTCCTACGAGCAGTACTTC	CASSKDRGRSYEQYF
TRBV18	-	-	TRBJ1-5	TGTGCCAGCTCCCGGGGGCCGGCTGGGGGTCAGCCCCAGCATTTT	CASSRGPAGGQPQHF
TRBV4-1	-	-	TRBJ2-5	TGCGCCAGCAGCCAAGCGACCGGCGGGCTACTAGAGACCCAGTACTTC	CASSQATGGLLETQYF
TRBV29-1	once	-	TRBJ1-2	TGCAGCGTTCCACTAGGACGGATCGACTATGGCTACACCTTC	CSVPLGRIDYGYTF
TRBV11-3	-	-	TRBJ2-6	TGTGCCAGCAGCTTGAGGGACAAATACTCTGGGGCCAACGTCCTGACTTTC	CASSLRDKYSGANVLTF
TRBV23-1	-	TRBD1	TRBJ2-3	TGCGCCAGCAGTCAACTTAGGGACAGGACGAACACAGATACGCAGTATTTT	CASSQLRDRTNTDTQYF
TRBV29-1	-	-	TRBJ1-1	TGCAGCGCCCAAGGGGCCTCGCGGGCTTTCTTT	CSAQGASRAFF
TRBV5-4	once	-	TRBJ2-3	TGTGCCAGCAGCTTGGTGCTTATGGCTGGCACAGATACGCAGTATTTT	CASSLVLMAGTDTQYF
TRBV7-6	-	-	TRBJ2-7	TGTGCCAGCAGCTTACCCCTAAAATACGAGCAGTACTTC	CASSLPLKYEQYF
TRBV24-1	-	-	TRBJ1-2	TGTGCCACCAGTCGGGGGGGTTTGGCGGGCTACACCTTC	CATSRGGLAGYTF
TRBV4-1	-	-	TRBJ1-5	TGCGCCAGCAGCCAAGATATTTCCCAGGGTTATCAGCCCCAGCATTTT	CASSQDISQGYQPQHF
TRBV5-1	-	-	TRBJ1-5	TGCGCCAGCAGCGTGGACAGCCCCAATCAGCCCCAGCATTTT	CASSVDSPNQPQHF
TRBV7-2	few	-	TRBJ2-1	TGTGCCAGCAGCACGTTTCAGGGGAGCTCCTACAATGAGCAGTTCTTC	CASSTFQGSSYNEQFF
TRBV6-8	-	TRBD1	TRBJ2-5	TGTGCCAGCAGTTGCCCCCGGGACAGAGAAGAGACCCAGTACTTC	CASSCPRDREETQYF
TRBV30	-	-	TRBJ2-1	TGTGCCTGGAGTGAGGCTACCGAGCAGTTCTTC	CAWSEATEQFF
TRBV5-1	-	-	TRBJ2-3	TGCGCCAGCAGCTTGGAAGGACAAGCTACCACAGATACGCAGTATTTT	CASSLEGQATTDTQYF
TRBV23-1	-	-	TRBJ2-1	TGCGCCAGCAGTCAACCCACCGGGACAATGTACCTTCATGAGCAGTTCTTC	CASSQPTGTMYLHEQFF
TRBV7-8	-	-	TRBJ2-7	TGTGCCAGCACCCCGGTCAGGAGCTCCTACGAGCAGTACTTC	CASTPVRSSYEQYF
TRBV3-1/TRBV3-2	-	-	TRBJ1-1	TGTGCCAGCAGCCACCCGGGGCAGAACACTGAAGCTTTCTTT	CASSHPGQNTEAFF
TRBV18	-	-	TRBJ2-5	TGTGCCAGCTCACCTTCCGGGCAAGAGACCCAGTACTTC	CASSPSGQETQYF
TRBV5-6	-	-	TRBJ1-2	TGTGCCAGCGAATACAAGATGGGGAACTATGGCTACACCTTC	CASEYKMGNYGYTF
TRBV5-1	few	-	TRBJ1-3	TGCGCCAGCAGCCAGGGGAGCGGAAACACCATATATTTT	CASSQGSGNTIYF
TRBV27	-	TRBD2	TRBJ2-2	TGTGCCAGCAGCCGACCTCAAGCGGGACCCTTCGGGGAGCTGTTTTTT	CASSRPQAGPFGELFF
TRBV5-6	once	TRBD2	TRBJ2-4	TGTGCCAGCAGCTTGACTAGCGGGTCGGGGCGGAACATTCAGTACTTC	CASSLTSGSGRNIQYF
TRBV9	few	-	TRBJ2-5	TGTGCCAGCAGCGTAGCGACCACCGGGGAGACCCAGTACTTC	CASSVATTGETQYF
TRBV6-6	-	-	TRBJ1-2	TGTGCCAGCAGTTTGGGACCGTCCCTCTCCGCGGATGGCTACACCTTC	CASSLGPSLSADGYTF
TRBV27	-	-	TRBJ1-2	TGTGCCAGCAGTACGACAGTATCGAATGGCTACACCTTC	CASSTTVSNGYTF
TRBV6-5	-	TRBD1	TRBJ2-3	TGTGCCAGCACTCTCAGGGGGAGCGAAGATACGCAGTATTTT	CASTLRGSEDTQYF
TRBV5-6	-	-	TRBJ1-3	TGTGCCAGCAGCCCTACAGGGAACTCTGGAAACACCATATATTTT	CASSPTGNSGNTIYF
TRBV15	-	TRBD2	TRBJ2-3	TGTGCCACCAGCAGAGATGGAAGACTAGCCGACACAGATACGCAGTATTTT	CATSRDGRLADTDTQYF
TRBV29-1	-	TRBD1	TRBJ1-5	TGCAGCGTTTCAGGGGGAAGCAATCAGCCCCAGCATTTT	CSVSGGSNQPQHF
TRBV6-5	-	-	TRBJ2-6	TGTGCCGTCGCCGTCCTGGGGGCCAACGTCCTGACTTTC	CAVAVLGANVLTF
TRBV7-9	-	TRBD1	TRBJ1-2	TGTGCCAGCAGCTACGAACAGGGGGGCAAGGGCTACACCTTC	CASSYEQGGKGYTF
TRBV12-3/TRBV12-4	-	-	TRBJ2-7	TGTGCCAGCAGTTTAAGCGGGTACGAGCAGTACTTC	CASSLSGYEQYF
TRBV10-2	-	TRBD1	TRBJ2-1	TGCGCCAGCAGTAACAGCGGGACAGGGTGGGATGAGCAGTTCTTC	CASSNSGTGWDEQFF
TRBV6-5	-	-	TRBJ1-3	TGTGCCAGCAGTTACGGACACATGAGCTCTGGAAACACCATATATTTT	CASSYGHMSSGNTIYF
TRBV9	-	-	TRBJ1-1	TGTGCCAGCAGCCCCTCAGGTACCCTTACCTCTCAAGCTTTCTTT	CASSPSGTLTSQAFF
TRBV6-5	-	-	TRBJ1-2	TGTGCCAGCAGGTTAGGTTTTAACCGGAACTATGGCTACACCTTC	CASRLGFNRNYGYTF